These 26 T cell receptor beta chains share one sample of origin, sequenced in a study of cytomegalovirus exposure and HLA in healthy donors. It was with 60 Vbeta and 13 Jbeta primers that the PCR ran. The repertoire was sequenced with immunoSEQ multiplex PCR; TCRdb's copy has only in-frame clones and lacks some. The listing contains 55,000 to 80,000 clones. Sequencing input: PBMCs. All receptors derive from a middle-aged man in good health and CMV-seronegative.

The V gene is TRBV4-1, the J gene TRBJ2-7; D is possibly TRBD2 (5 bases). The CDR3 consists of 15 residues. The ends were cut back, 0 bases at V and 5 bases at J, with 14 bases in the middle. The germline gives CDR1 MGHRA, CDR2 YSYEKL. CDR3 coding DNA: TGCGCCAGCAGCCAAGAAGAGGGCAGTTCCCACGAGCAGTACTTC. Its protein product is CASSQEEGSSHEQYF.

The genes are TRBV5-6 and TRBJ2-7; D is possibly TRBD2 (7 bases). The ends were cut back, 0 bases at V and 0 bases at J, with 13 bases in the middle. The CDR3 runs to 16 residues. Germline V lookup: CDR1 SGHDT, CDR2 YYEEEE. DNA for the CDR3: TGTGCCAGCAGCTTGGTTGGGAGGGGGGGCTCCTACGAGCAGTACTTC. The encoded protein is CASSLVGRGGSYEQYF.

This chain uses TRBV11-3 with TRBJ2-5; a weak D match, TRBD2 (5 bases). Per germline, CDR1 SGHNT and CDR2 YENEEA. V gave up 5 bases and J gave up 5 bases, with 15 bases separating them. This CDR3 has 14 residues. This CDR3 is CASSPERGAETQYF. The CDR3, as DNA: TGTGCCAGCAGCCCCGAACGGGGAGCGGAGACCCAGTACTTC.

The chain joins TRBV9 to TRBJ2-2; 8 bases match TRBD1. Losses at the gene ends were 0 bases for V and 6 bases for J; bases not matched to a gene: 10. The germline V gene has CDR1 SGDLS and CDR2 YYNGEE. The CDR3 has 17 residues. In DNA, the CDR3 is TGTGCCAGCAGCGTAGGGGGACAGGAGAGGGAGGCCGGGGAGCTGTTTTTT. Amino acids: CASSVGGQEREAGELFF.

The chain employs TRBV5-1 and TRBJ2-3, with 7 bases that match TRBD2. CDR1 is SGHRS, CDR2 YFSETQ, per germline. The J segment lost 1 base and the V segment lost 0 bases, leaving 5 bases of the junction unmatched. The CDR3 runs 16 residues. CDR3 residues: CASSLAGGGGTDTQYF. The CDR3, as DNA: TGCGCCAGCAGCTTGGCTGGGGGGGGAGGCACAGATACGCAGTATTTT.

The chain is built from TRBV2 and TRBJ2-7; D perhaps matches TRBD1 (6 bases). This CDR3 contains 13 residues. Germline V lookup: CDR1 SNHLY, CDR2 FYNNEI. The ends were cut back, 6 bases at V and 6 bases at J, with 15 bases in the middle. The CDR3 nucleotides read TGTGCCAGCAGCACACAGGGTTTTGGCGAGCAGTACTTC. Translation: CASSTQGFGEQYF. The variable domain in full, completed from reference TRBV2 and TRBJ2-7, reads EPEVTQTPSHQVTQMGQEVILRCVPISNHLYFYWYRQILGQKVEFLVSFYNNEISEKSEIFDDQFSVERPDGSNFTLKIRSTKLEDSAMYFCASSTQGFGEQYFGPGTRLTVT.

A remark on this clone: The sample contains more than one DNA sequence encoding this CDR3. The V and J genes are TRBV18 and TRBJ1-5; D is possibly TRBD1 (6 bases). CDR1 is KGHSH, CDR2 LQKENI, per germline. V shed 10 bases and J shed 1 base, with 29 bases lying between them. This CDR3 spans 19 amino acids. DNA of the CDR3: TGTGCCAACCCCCCCGGTCACTCCACAGGGAATATGAGCAATCAGCCCCAGCATTTT. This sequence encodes CANPPGHSTGNMSNQPQHF. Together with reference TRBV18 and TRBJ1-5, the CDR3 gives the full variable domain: NAGVMQNPRHLVRRRGQEARLRCSPMKGHSHVYWYRQLPEEGLKFMVYLQKENIIDESGMPKERFSAEFPKEGPSILRIQQVVRGDSAAYFCANPPGHSTGNMSNQPQHFGDGTRLSIL.

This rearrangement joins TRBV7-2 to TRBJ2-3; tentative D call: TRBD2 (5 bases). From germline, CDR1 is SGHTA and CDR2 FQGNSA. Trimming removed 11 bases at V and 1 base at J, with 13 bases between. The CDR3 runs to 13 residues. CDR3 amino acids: CAGTGLGTDTQYF. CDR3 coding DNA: TGTGCCGGTACCGGACTTGGCACAGATACGCAGTATTTT.

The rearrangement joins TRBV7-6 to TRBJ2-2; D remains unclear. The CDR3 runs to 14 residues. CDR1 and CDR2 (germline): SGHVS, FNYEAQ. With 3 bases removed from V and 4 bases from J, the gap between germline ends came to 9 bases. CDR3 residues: CASSFSVTTGELFF. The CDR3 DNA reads TGTGCCAGCAGCTTTTCAGTTACCACCGGGGAGCTGTTTTTT.

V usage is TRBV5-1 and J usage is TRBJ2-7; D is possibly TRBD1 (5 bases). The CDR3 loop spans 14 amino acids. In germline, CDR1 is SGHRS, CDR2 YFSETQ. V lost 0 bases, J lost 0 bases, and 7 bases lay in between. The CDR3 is CASSLDRRSYEQYF. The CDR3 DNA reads TGCGCCAGCAGCTTGGACAGGCGCTCCTACGAGCAGTACTTC.

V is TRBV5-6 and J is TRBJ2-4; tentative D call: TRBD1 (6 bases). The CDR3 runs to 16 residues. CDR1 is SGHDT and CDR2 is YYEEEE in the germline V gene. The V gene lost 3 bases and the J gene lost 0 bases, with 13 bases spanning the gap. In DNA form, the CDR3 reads TGTGCCAGCAGCTCAACAGGGCCAACAGCCAAAAACATTCAGTACTTC. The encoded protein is CASSSTGPTAKNIQYF.

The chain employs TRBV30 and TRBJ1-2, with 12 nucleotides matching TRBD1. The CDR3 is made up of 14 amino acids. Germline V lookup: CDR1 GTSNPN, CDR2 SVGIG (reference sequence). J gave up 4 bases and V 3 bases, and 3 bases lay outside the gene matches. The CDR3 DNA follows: TGTGCCTGGAGCGGGACAGGGGGCGCCTATGGCTACACCTTC. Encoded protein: CAWSGTGGAYGYTF.

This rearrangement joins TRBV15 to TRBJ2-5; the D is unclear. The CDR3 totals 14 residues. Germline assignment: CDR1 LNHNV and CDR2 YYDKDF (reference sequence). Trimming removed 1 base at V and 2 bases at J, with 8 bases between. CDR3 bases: TGTGCCACCAGCAGAGGGGCAGATCAAGAGACCCAGTACTTC. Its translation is CATSRGADQETQYF.

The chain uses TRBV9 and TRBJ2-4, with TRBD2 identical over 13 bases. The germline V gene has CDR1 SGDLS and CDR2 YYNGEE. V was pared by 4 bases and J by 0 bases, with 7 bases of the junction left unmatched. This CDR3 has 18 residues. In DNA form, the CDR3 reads TGTGCCAGCAGCCCTGGACTAGCGGGGGACCTAGCCAAAAACATTCAGTACTTC. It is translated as CASSPGLAGDLAKNIQYF.

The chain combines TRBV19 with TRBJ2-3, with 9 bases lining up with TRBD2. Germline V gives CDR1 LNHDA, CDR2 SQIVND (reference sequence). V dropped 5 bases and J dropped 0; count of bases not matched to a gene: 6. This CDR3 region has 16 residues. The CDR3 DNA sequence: TGTGCCAGTAGTCTAAGACTAGCGGAAAGCACAGATACGCAGTATTTT. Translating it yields CASSLRLAESTDTQYF.

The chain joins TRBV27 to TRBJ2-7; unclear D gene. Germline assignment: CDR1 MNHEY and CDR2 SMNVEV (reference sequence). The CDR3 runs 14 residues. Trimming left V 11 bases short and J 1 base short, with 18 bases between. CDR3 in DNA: TGTGCCTCAGCAGTCAGGATTAATTCCTACGAGCAGTACTTC. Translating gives CASAVRINSYEQYF.

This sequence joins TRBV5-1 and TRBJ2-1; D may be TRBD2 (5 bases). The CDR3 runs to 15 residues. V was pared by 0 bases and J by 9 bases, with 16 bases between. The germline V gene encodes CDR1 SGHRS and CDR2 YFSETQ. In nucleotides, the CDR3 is TGCGCCAGCAGCTTGGGAATGGGAAACGGAGGTGAGCAGTTCTTC. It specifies CASSLGMGNGGEQFF. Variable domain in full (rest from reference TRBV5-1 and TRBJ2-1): KAGVTQTPRYLIKTRGQQVTLSCSPISGHRSVSWYQQTPGQGLQFLFEYFSETQRNKGNFPGRFSGRQFSNSRSEMNVSTLELGDSALYLCASSLGMGNGGEQFFGPGTRLTVL.

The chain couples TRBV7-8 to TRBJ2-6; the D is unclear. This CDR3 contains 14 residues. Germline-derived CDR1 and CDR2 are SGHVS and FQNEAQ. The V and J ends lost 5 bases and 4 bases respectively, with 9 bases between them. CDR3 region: CASSRSTGANVLTF. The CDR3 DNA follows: TGTGCCAGCAGCCGTTCTACCGGGGCCAACGTCCTGACTTTC. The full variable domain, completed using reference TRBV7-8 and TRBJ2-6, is GAGVSQSPRYKVAKRGQDVALRCDPISGHVSLFWYQQALGQGPEFLTYFQNEAQLDKSGLPSDRFFAERPEGSVSTLKIQRTQQEDSAVYLCASSRSTGANVLTFGAGSRLTVL.

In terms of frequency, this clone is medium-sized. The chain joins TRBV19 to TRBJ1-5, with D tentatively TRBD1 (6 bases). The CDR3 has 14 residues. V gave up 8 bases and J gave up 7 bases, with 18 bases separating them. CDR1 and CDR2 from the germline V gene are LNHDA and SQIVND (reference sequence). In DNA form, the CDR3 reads TGTGCCAGTGGAACCCCGGGGGGCTTGCAGCCCCAGCATTTT. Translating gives CASGTPGGLQPQHF.

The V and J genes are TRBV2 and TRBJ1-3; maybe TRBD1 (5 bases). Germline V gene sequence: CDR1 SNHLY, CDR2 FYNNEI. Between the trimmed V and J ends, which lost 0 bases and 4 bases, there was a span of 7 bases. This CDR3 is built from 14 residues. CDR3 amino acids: CASSEARGGNTIYF. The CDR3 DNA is TGTGCCAGCAGTGAAGCGCGGGGGGGAAACACCATATATTTT.

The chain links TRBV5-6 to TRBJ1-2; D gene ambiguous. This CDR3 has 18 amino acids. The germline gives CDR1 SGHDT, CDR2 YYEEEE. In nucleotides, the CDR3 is TGTGCTCTCAGCGAGCAGGCCGGACTCATACGCGATAACTATGGCTACACCTTC. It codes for CALSEQAGLIRDNYGYTF.

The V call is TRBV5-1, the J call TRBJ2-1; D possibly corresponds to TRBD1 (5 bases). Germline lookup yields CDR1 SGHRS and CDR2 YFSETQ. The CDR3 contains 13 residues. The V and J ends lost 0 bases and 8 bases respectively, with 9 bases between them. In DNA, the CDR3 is TGCGCCAGCAGCTTGGAAGGGGAACATGAGCAGTTCTTC. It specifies CASSLEGEHEQFF. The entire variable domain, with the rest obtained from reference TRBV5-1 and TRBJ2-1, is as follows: KAGVTQTPRYLIKTRGQQVTLSCSPISGHRSVSWYQQTPGQGLQFLFEYFSETQRNKGNFPGRFSGRQFSNSRSEMNVSTLELGDSALYLCASSLEGEHEQFFGPGTRLTVL.

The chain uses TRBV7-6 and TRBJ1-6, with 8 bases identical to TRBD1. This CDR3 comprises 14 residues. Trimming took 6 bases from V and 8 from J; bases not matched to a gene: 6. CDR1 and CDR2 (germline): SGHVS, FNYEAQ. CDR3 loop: CASSQQGVYSPLHF. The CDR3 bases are TGTGCCAGCAGTCAACAGGGGGTCTATTCACCCCTCCACTTT.

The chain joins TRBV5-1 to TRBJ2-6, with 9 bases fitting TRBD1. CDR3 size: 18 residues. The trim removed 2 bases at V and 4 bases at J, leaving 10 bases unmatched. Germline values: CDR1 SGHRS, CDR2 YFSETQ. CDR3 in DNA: TGCGCCAGCAGCTTTACCTGGGACAGGGCTTCGGGGGCCAACGTCCTGACTTTC. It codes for CASSFTWDRASGANVLTF.

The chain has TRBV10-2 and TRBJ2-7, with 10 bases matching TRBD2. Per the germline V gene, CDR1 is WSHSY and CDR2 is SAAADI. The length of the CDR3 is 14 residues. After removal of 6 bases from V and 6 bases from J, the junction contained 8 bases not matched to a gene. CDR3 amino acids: CASRLAGEYAEQYF. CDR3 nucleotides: TGCGCCAGCAGGCTAGCGGGAGAGTACGCCGAGCAGTACTTC.

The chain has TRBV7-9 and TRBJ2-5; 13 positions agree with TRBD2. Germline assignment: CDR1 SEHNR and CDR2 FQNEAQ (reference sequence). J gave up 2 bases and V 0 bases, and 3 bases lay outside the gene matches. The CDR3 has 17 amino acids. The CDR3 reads CASSLAGLAGKQETQYF. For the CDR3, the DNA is TGTGCCAGCAGCTTAGCGGGACTAGCGGGGAAACAAGAGACCCAGTACTTC.